This TCR beta chain was obtained from a study of tumor-infiltrating lymphocytes in localized non-small cell lung cancer. Study at large: Some samples were collected after neoadjuvant chemotherapy; smokers, never-smokers and several histologies were included.

Whole-study results and caveats: No T-cell fraction difference was seen between IM1 and IM2 tumors. Available tissue quantity limited TCR sequencing to a patient subset.

From germline, CDR1 is MDHEN and CDR2 SYDVKM. With 7 bases removed from V and 0 bases from J, the gap between germline ends came to 6 bases. This CDR3 has 13 amino acids. The table lists this clone with a few counts. Antigen specificity is unknown. Only in-frame clones appear in the TCRdb table, and some are missing; sequencing was by immunoSEQ multiplex PCR. This repertoire shows approximately 8,100 clones, 60% to 80% found once; its top ten account for about a tenth. This receptor was taken from a human donor with non-small cell lung cancer. Sequences were obtained from uninvolved lung tissue not adjacent to the tumor. This chain links TRBV28 with TRBJ2-2, with D hard to call. In DNA form, the CDR3 reads TGTGCCAGCAAAGGGACGAACACCGGGGAGCTGTTTTTT. Translation: CASKGTNTGELFF.